This T cell receptor beta chain was identified during a study of shared clonotypes between healthy human individuals. At the level of the study: The plates for each donor numbered three CD4 naive, three CD4 memory, two CD8 naive and one CD8 memory.

The germline CDR1 and CDR2 sequences are MNHEY and SVGAGI. This CDR3 region has 13 residues. After removal of 10 bases from V and 3 bases from J, the junction contained 6 bases not matched to a gene. Clones were read by immunoSEQ multiplex PCR, and TCRdb kept only the in-frame ones, dropping some. This table holds 2 million to 2.5 million clones, around 93% found once. The V call is TRBV6-5, the J call TRBJ2-1, with TRBD2 matching 7 bases. Sequencing was performed on naive CD4+ T cells from PBMCs. Subset in this sample: CD45RA+ positively selected. The TCR was taken from a man between 18 and 29 years old in good health. Some clones in this sample may be carry-over from other donors' samples. Here the CDR3 reads CATWGGVYNEQFF. Here the CDR3 DNA reads TGTGCCACCTGGGGGGGGGTCTACAATGAGCAGTTCTTC.